This T cell receptor beta chain was captured in a study of T cell responses to AZD1222 COVID-19 vaccine. Findings of the study overall: The donor cohort was predominantly white British with a female majority, and clonal diversity may have been underestimated. Repertoires were obtained only post-peak T cell response. There were vaccine-associated CD4 TCRs across spike, dominant at 160-218 and 743-854. Only six AZD1222 recipients tested seropositive at baseline.

Method: immunoSEQ multiplex PCR; TCRdb's copy keeps in-frame clones and lacks some. The table has over 110,000 clones, roughly 90% seen once. Remarks on this clone: Its matching antigen is unknown.

The CDR3 loop spans 16 amino acids. In germline, CDR1 is SGHRS, CDR2 YFSETQ. The ends were cut back, 5 bases at V and 0 bases at J, with 14 bases in the middle. This material consisted of peripheral blood, taken on day 0 of AZD1222 vaccination. This TCR came from an adult in good health. The chain joins TRBV5-1 to TRBJ1-4; D may be TRBD1 (5 bases). The CDR3 DNA follows: TGCGCCAGCAGGGAAGGGGCAGGGCCAACTAATGAAAAACTGTTTTTT. This gives the protein CASREGAGPTNEKLFF.